This passage covers 20 T cell receptor beta chains from one sample sequenced in a study of T cell repertoires in cytomegalovirus infection. TCRdb redid the calling of the reads with MiXCR, one entry per CDR3 protein. The repertoire includes about 490,000 distinct CDR3 sequences, 15% to 20% of them detected once, and 24% sits in the top ten. Specimen: CD8+ T cells from PBMCs. All receptors derive from a human donor in good health (CMV status not recorded). Some clones in this sample may be carry-over from other donors' samples.

There are many counts of this clonotype. The chain uses TRBV7-3 and TRBJ1-1; 9 bases align to TRBD1. Germline assignment: CDR1 SGHTA and CDR2 FQGTGA. CDR3 length: 15 amino acids. Losses at the gene ends were 4 bases for V and 5 bases for J; bases not matched to a gene: 8. In DNA, the CDR3 is TGTGCCAGCAGCTCCCGGGACAGGGCAATTACTGAAGCTTTCTTT. Residues: CASSSRDRAITEAFF.

To note about this clonotype: A read error may be the cause here, since a much bigger clone is one base away. V is TRBV6-8 and J is TRBJ2-7; 11 bases align to TRBD2. From germline, CDR1 is MNHGY and CDR2 SAAAGT. There are 17 residues in the CDR3. V was clipped by 5 bases and J by 4 bases; unmatched bases: 13. The CDR3 sequence: CASSKTSGDRGNYEQYF. Written as DNA, the CDR3 is TGTGCCAGCAGTAAGACTAGCGGGGATAGAGGGAATTACGAGCAGTACTTC.

This sequence joins TRBV9 and TRBJ2-7; maybe TRBD2 (5 bases). The germline V gene encodes CDR1 SGDLS and CDR2 YYNGEE. This CDR3 comprises 12 residues. Trimming shortened V by 3 bases and J by 7 bases, and 11 bases separated the two germline ends. CDR3 nucleotide sequence: TGTGCCAGCAGCGCCCGTTCGGGAGAGCAGTACTTC. Amino acids: CASSARSGEQYF. The full variable domain, in which reference TRBV9 and TRBJ2-7 provide the parts outside the CDR3, is DSGVTQTPKHLITATGQRVTLRCSPRSGDLSVYWYQQSLDQGLQFLIQYYNGEERAKGNILERFSAQQFPDLHSELNLSSLELGDSALYFCASSARSGEQYFGPGTRLTVT.

This clonotype has a count of ten or more. The rearrangement links TRBV4-2 to TRBJ2-7, with TRBD1 matching over 7 bases. CDR3 length equals 16 residues. The ends lost 0 bases at V and 1 base at J; junction bases unmatched: 6. The V gene's germline CDR1 is LGHNA and CDR2 YNFKEQ. DNA of the CDR3: TGTGCCAGCAGCCAAGATCTTGAGACAGGGTCCTACGAGCAGTACTTC. Translation: CASSQDLETGSYEQYF.

This clonotype was detected a few times. The gene calls are TRBV7-6 and TRBJ1-1, with D perhaps TRBD1 (6 bases). CDR1 is SGHVS and CDR2 is FNYEAQ in the germline V gene. Trimming stripped 2 bases from V and 7 bases from J, with 14 bases between. CDR3 size: 14 residues. The CDR3 region has the DNA TGTGCCAGCAGCTTATACGGGGGCATAAATGAAGCTTTCTTT. Translating it yields CASSLYGGINEAFF.

This clonotype was detected only a few times. V gene TRBV12-3 or TRBV12-4 combines with J gene TRBJ1-1; D unclear. Trimming shortened V by 3 bases and J by 10 bases, and 12 bases separated the two germline ends. CDR3 length: 12 residues. CDR3 nucleotides: TGTGCCAGCAGTTTCGGGCAGGCTTTAGCTTTCTTT. It is translated as CASSFGQALAFF.

This clonotype has more than one count but fewer than ten. The chain carries TRBV2 and TRBJ2-7; D is unclear. This CDR3 region has 12 residues. V was pared by 3 bases and J by 3 bases, with 6 bases between. Germline V gene data show CDR1 as SNHLY and CDR2 as FYNNEI. CDR3 sequence reads: CASSDSVYEQYF. The CDR3 coding sequence is TGTGCCAGCAGTGATTCGGTCTACGAGCAGTACTTC. Full variable domain (remainder filled in from reference TRBV2 and TRBJ2-7): EPEVTQTPSHQVTQMGQEVILRCVPISNHLYFYWYRQILGQKVEFLVSFYNNEISEKSEIFDDQFSVERPDGSNFTLKIRSTKLEDSAMYFCASSDSVYEQYFGPGTRLTVT.

The chain's CDR3 is CASSYSSGQGNNEQFF. The CDR3 DNA is TGTGCCAGCAGTTACTCTTCGGGACAGGGAAACAATGAGCAGTTCTTC. The chain couples TRBV6-5 to TRBJ2-1, with 9 bases that match TRBD1. The CDR3 spans 16 residues. The germline gives CDR1 MNHEY, CDR2 SVGAGI. V lost 0 bases and J lost 5; bases outside the gene matches: 5.

This rearrangement joins TRBV5-4 to TRBJ2-5; D remains unclear. Per the germline V gene, CDR1 is SGHNT and CDR2 is YYREEE (reference sequence). Trimming stripped 0 bases from V and 5 bases from J, with 14 bases between. The CDR3 has 15 residues. The CDR3 sequence is CASSLASAFWETQYF. The DNA of the CDR3 is TGTGCCAGCAGCTTGGCTTCGGCTTTTTGGGAGACCCAGTACTTC.

This clonotype was detected many times. The chain employs TRBV7-9 and TRBJ1-5; D remains ambiguous. Germline assignment: CDR1 SEHNR and CDR2 FQNEAQ (reference sequence). The CDR3 extends over 14 amino acids. With 2 bases removed from V and 4 bases from J, the gap between germline ends came to 9 bases. The CDR3 DNA is TGTGCCAGCAGCTTAAGCCAGGTAAATCAGCCCCAGCATTTT. Translation: CASSLSQVNQPQHF.

The chain couples TRBV19 to TRBJ2-1; D is possibly TRBD2 (6 bases). The CDR3 is made up of 13 amino acids. Germline loops: CDR1 LNHDA, CDR2 SQIVND (reference sequence). Trimming pared 9 bases from V and 7 bases from J, leaving 16 bases between. CDR3 nucleotide sequence: TGTGCCAGCCAGTCGCGGGGCGGGAATGAGCAGTTCTTC. Protein: CASQSRGGNEQFF.

This rearrangement joins TRBV2 to TRBJ2-2; tentatively, D is TRBD1 or TRBD2 (5 bases each). Germline V gene data show CDR1 as SNHLY and CDR2 as FYNNEI. V gave up 1 base and J gave up 10 bases, with 16 bases separating them. This CDR3 is built from 15 residues. The CDR3 loop is CASSEGADTLEELFF. As DNA, the CDR3 is TGTGCCAGCAGTGAAGGAGCGGACACCTTAGAGGAGCTGTTTTTT.

This clonotype was seen ten or more times. The chain is built from TRBV29-1 and TRBJ1-2; D unresolved. This CDR3 comprises 13 residues. Germline V gene lookup returns CDR1 SQVTM and CDR2 ANQGSEA. V lost 4 bases, J lost 4 bases, and 13 bases lay in between. The CDR3 protein is CSVVPPGRYGYTF. CDR3 DNA: TGCAGCGTTGTGCCCCCCGGACGCTATGGCTACACCTTC. The full variable domain, completed using reference TRBV29-1 and TRBJ1-2, is SAVISQKPSRDICQRGTSLTIQCQVDSQVTMMFWYRQQPGQSLTLIATANQGSEATYESGFVIDKFPISRPNLTFSTLTVSNMSPEDSSIYLCSVVPPGRYGYTFGSGTRLTVV.

This clonotype was observed a few times. Written as DNA, the CDR3 is TGTGCCAAGATGGGACAGGGAAACGAGCAGTACTTC. It specifies CAKMGQGNEQYF. This sequence joins TRBV2 and TRBJ2-7; 9 bases line up with TRBD1. Germline V CDR1 and CDR2: SNHLY, FYNNEI. Trimming removed 10 bases from V and 5 bases from J; junction bases left unmatched: 6. This CDR3 comprises 12 residues.

This clonotype occurred many times. DNA of the CDR3: TGTGCCAGCACAGAAAGGAGGAACACTGAAGCTTTCTTT. Translation: CASTERRNTEAFF. The chain couples TRBV6-1 to TRBJ1-1; D gene ambiguous. Trimming pared 7 bases from V and 1 base from J, leaving 10 bases between. CDR3 length equals 13 residues. Germline V gene data show CDR1 as MNHNS and CDR2 as SASEGT.

This clonotype was recorded at least ten times. The chain is built from TRBV7-6 and TRBJ1-4, with TRBD1 as a possible D gene (6 bases). The CDR3 is 14 residues long. V lost 5 bases, J lost 8 bases, and 15 bases lay in between. The germline CDR1 and CDR2 sequences are SGHVS and FNYEAQ. CDR3 nucleotide sequence: TGTGCCAGCAGCCCGGAGGTCCAGGGGGAAAAACTGTTTTTT. Amino acid sequence: CASSPEVQGEKLFF.

This clonotype has a handful of counts. V gene TRBV19 combines with J gene TRBJ1-1; D might be TRBD1 (5 bases). The CDR3 totals 13 residues. The V gene lost 8 bases and the J gene lost 2 bases, with 12 bases spanning the gap. Germline V gives CDR1 LNHDA, CDR2 SQIVND (reference sequence). This CDR3 is CASSTASNTEAFF. For the CDR3, the DNA is TGTGCCAGTTCGACAGCCTCTAACACTGAAGCTTTCTTT.

This clonotype has a count of ten or more. CDR3 protein: CASSLGTGGTEQYF. In DNA form, the CDR3 reads TGTGCCAGCAGTTTAGGGACAGGGGGCACCGAGCAGTACTTC. The chain is built from TRBV27 and TRBJ2-7, with 12 bases that match TRBD1. CDR3 size: 14 residues. Germline V CDR1 and CDR2: MNHEY, SMNVEV (reference sequence). After removal of 2 bases from V and 6 bases from J, the junction contained 2 bases not matched to a gene.

This clonotype has just a few counts. This chain connects TRBV20-1 to TRBJ2-1; TRBD2 might be the D (5 bases). The germline V and J ends were trimmed by 5 bases and 6 bases, with 11 bases remaining between them. The CDR3 has 12 amino acids. CDR1 is DFQATT and CDR2 is SNEGSKA in the germline V gene (reference sequence). The CDR3 region is CSAQDLGNEQFF. As DNA, the CDR3 is TGCAGTGCTCAGGACTTGGGCAATGAGCAGTTCTTC.

This clonotype was seen more than once but under ten times. The V call is TRBV20-1, the J call TRBJ2-7; TRBD2 agrees at 9 bases. From germline, CDR1 is DFQATT and CDR2 SNEGSKA (reference sequence). The CDR3 totals 16 residues. V lost 1 base, J lost 3 bases, and 10 bases stayed unmatched. CDR3 amino acids: CSARGGLAGMVYEQYF. CDR3 DNA sequence: TGCAGTGCTAGAGGGGGGCTAGCGGGAATGGTCTACGAGCAGTACTTC.